This TCR beta chain was captured in a study of OX40 agonist ivuxolimab in advanced cancers. At the level of the study: The study gave patients intravenous ivuxolimab at 0.01 to 10 mg/kg every 2 weeks. Males comprised about 84% of the group, whose mean age was approximately 62 years (range 23 to 79).

Broader study findings: Among T cells, CD8+ cells averaged more expanded clones than CD4+ cells.

A remark on this clone: Its target is not known.

The method was immunoSEQ multiplex PCR; TCRdb's version includes in-frame clones alone and lacks a portion of them. This sample carries roughly 80,000 clones, about 86% of them seen once, and the ten largest clones take approximately 7%. Germline V gene data show CDR1 as SGHRS and CDR2 as YFSETQ. The CDR3 is 18 residues long. Germline trimming cut 3 bases from V and 0 bases from J; bases unmatched to any gene: 8. With autoimmune disease history or systemic immunosuppression, patients were excluded. Sequencing used CD4+ or CD8+ T cells sorted from blood, obtained in a trial of the OX40 agonist ivuxolimab. This sequence originates from an adult with an advanced solid tumor such as melanoma, head and neck, liver or kidney cancer. This chain joins TRBV5-1 and TRBJ2-3, with TRBD2 identical over 12 bases. The chain's CDR3 is CASSSGLAGPSSTDTQYF. The CDR3 region has the DNA TGCGCCAGCAGCTCTGGACTAGCGGGACCTTCTAGCACAGATACGCAGTATTTT.